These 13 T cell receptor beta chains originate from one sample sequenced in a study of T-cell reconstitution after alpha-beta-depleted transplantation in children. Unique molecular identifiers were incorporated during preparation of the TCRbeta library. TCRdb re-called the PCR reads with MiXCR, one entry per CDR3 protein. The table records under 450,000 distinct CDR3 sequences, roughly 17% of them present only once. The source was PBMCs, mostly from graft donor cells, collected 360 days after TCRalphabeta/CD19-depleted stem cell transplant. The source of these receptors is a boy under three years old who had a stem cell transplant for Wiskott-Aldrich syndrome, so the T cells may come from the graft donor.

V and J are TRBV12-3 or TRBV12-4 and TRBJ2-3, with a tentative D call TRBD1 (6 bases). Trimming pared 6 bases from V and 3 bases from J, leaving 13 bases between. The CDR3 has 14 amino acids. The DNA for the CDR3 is TGTGCCAGCAGAAAACAGGGTAAAACAGATACGCAGTATTTT. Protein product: CASRKQGKTDTQYF.

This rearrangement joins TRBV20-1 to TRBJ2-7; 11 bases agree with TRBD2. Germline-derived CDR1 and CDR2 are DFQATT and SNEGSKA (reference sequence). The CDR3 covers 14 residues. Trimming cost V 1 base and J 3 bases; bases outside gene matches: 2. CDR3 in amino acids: CSARAGLAVYEQYF. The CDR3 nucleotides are TGCAGTGCTAGAGCGGGACTAGCGGTCTACGAGCAGTACTTC.

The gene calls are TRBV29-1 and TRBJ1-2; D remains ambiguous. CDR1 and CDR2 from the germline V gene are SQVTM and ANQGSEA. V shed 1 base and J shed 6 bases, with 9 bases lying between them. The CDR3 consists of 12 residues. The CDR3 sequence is CSVEGFLHGYTF. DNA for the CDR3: TGCAGCGTTGAAGGGTTCTTACATGGCTACACCTTC.

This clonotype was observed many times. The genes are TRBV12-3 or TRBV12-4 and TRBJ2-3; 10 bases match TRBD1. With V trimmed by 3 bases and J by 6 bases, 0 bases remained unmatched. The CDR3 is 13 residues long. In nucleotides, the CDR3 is TGTGCCAGCAGTTTGGGACAGGGGGATACGCAGTATTTT. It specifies CASSLGQGDTQYF.

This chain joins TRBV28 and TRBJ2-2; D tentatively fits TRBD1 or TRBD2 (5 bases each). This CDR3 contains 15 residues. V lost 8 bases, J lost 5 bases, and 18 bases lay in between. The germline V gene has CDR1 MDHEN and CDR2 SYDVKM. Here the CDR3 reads CASSLTPGPTGELFF. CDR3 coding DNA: TGTGCCAGCTCCCTTACACCGGGACCAACCGGGGAGCTGTTTTTT.

CDR3 sequence (DNA): TGCGCCAGCAGCCAAGGGACTAGCGGGAGTGGATCCTACGAGCAGTACTTC. Translation gives CASSQGTSGSGSYEQYF. This sequence joins TRBV4-3 and TRBJ2-7; TRBD2 matches at 13 bases. Germline-derived CDR1 and CDR2 are LGHNA and YSLEER. The CDR3 contains 17 residues. The trim removed 1 base at V and 1 base at J, leaving 4 bases unmatched.

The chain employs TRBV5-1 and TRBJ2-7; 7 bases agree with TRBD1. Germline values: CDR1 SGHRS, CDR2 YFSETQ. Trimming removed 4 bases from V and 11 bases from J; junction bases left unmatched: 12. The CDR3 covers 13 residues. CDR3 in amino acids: CASSPQSTGEEYF. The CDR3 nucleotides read TGCGCCAGCAGCCCTCAGAGTACAGGGGAAGAGTACTTC. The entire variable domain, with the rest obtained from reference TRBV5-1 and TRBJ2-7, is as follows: KAGVTQTPRYLIKTRGQQVTLSCSPISGHRSVSWYQQTPGQGLQFLFEYFSETQRNKGNFPGRFSGRQFSNSRSEMNVSTLELGDSALYLCASSPQSTGEEYFGPGTRLTVT.

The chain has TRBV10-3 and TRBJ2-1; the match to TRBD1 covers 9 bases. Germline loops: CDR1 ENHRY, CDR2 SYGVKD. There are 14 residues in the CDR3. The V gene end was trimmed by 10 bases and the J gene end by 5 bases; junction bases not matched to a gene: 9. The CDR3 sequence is CATTEDRGHNEQFF. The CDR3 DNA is TGTGCCACTACAGAGGACAGGGGTCACAATGAGCAGTTCTTC.

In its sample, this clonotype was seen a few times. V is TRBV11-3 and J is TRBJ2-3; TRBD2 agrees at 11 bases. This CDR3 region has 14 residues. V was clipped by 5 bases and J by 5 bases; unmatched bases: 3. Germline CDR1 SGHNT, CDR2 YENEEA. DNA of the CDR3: TGTGCCAGCAGCACCGGGACTAGCGGAGATACGCAGTATTTT. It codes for CASSTGTSGDTQYF.

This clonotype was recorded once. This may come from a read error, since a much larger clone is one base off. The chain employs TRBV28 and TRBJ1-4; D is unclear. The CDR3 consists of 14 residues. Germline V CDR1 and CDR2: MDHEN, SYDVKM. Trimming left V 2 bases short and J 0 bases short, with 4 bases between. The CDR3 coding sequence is TGTGCCAGCAGTTTACCGGCAACTAATGAAAAACTGTTTTTT. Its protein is CASSLPATNEKLFF.

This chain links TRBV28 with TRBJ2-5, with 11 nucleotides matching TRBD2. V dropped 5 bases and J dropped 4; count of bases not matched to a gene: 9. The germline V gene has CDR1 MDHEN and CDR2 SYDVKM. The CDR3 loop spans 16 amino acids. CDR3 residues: CASSRASSGGRETQYF. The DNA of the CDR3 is TGTGCCAGCAGTCGCGCCTCTAGCGGGGGGAGAGAGACCCAGTACTTC.

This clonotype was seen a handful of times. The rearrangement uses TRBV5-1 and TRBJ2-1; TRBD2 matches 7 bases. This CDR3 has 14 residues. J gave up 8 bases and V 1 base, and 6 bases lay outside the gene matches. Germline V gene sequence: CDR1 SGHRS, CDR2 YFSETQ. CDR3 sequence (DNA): TGCGCCAGCAGCTTGCGGTGGCGGGAGCATGAGCAGTTCTTC. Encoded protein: CASSLRWREHEQFF. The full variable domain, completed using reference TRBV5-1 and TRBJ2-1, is KAGVTQTPRYLIKTRGQQVTLSCSPISGHRSVSWYQQTPGQGLQFLFEYFSETQRNKGNFPGRFSGRQFSNSRSEMNVSTLELGDSALYLCASSLRWREHEQFFGPGTRLTVL.

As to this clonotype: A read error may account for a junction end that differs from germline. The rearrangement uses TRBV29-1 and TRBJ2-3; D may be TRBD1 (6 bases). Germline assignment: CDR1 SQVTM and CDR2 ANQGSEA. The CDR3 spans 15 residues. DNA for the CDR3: TGCAGCGTGGAAGGGACACGACCTAGCACAGATACGCAGTATTTT. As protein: CSVEGTRPSTDTQYF.